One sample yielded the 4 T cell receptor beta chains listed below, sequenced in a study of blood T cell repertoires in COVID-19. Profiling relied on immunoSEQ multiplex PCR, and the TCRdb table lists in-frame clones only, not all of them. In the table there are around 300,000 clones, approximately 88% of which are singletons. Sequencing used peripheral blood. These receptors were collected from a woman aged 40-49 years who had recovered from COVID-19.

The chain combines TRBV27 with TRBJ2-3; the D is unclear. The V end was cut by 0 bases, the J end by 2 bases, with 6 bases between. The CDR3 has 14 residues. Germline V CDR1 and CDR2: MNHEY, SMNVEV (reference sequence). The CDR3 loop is CASSLSGNTDTQYF. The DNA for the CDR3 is TGTGCCAGCAGTTTATCGGGCAACACAGATACGCAGTATTTT.

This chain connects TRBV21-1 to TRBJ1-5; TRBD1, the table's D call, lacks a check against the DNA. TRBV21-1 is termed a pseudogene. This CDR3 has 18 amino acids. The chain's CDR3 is CASSKGIRRQGVRQPQHF. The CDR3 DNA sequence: TGTGCCAGCAGCAAAGGGATCCGCCGACAGGGGGTGAGGCAGCCCCAGCATTTT.

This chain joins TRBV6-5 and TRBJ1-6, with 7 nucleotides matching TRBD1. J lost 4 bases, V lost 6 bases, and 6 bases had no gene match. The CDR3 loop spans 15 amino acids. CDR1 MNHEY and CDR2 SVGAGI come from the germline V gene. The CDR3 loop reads CASRKQTGYNSPLHF. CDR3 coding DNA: TGTGCCAGCAGAAAACAGACAGGGTATAATTCACCCCTCCACTTT.

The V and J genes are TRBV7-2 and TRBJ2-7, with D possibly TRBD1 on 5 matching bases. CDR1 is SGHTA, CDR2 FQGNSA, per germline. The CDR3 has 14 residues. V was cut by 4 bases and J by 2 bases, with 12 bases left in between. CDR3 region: CASSSWGSPYEQYF. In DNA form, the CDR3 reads TGTGCCAGCAGCTCTTGGGGCAGCCCCTACGAGCAGTACTTC.